The rows below give T cell receptor beta chains drawn from one sample of a study of T cell changes during pregnancy in multiple sclerosis. TCRdb's table, derived via immunoSEQ multiplex PCR, lists solely in-frame clones and lacks some. The sample yields about 40,000 clones, 92% seen once. The sequenced sample was CD8+ T cells from peripheral blood mononuclear cells, obtained in the first trimester of pregnancy. The receptors come from a female donor with multiple sclerosis, enrolled in a pregnancy study. Each CDR3 is given with its conserved first and last residue. D genes are given only for firm matches. Where a row states a size, it is once, few, many or the class of an expanded clone; other rows omit it.

clone size,V gene,D gene,J gene,CDR3 DNA,CDR3 protein
NA,TRBV27,TRBD1,TRBJ1-4,TGTGCCAGCAGTCCCGACAGGGACTGGGGGGAAAAACTGTTTTTT,CASSPDRDWGEKLFF
NA,TRBV2,NA,TRBJ1-1,TGTGCCAGCAGTTATAGCTACACTGAAGCTTTCTTT,CASSYSYTEAFF
NA,TRBV2,NA,TRBJ2-3,TGTGCCAGCAGTGACCCAGGCCTGGATCCAGATGATACGCAGTATTTT,CASSDPGLDPDDTQYF
NA,TRBV29-1,NA,TRBJ2-7,TGCAGCGTCGACCGGGACAACTCCTCCTACGAGCAGTACTTC,CSVDRDNSSYEQYF
NA,TRBV6-4,TRBD2,TRBJ2-3,TGTGCCAGCGGCAGCGGGGGGCACACAGATACGCAGTATTTT,CASGSGGHTDTQYF
few,TRBV6-4,TRBD2,TRBJ2-1,TGTGCCAGCAGTGCCGTCAGCGGGGGGGGGCGGAATGAGCAGTTCTTC,CASSAVSGGGRNEQFF
NA,TRBV10-1,TRBD2,TRBJ2-4,TGCGCCAGCAGTGAGTCGCCCGTAATGACTAGCGGGAGATCCAACATTCAGTACTTC,CASSESPVMTSGRSNIQYF
NA,TRBV7-6,TRBD1,TRBJ1-1,TGTGCCAGCAGCCCAAACTTTCAGGGGGACGCTTTCTTT,CASSPNFQGDAFF
NA,TRBV6-5,TRBD1,TRBJ2-2,TGTGCCAGCAGTTCCCCGGGACAGGGCCTCACCGGGGAGCTGTTTTTT,CASSSPGQGLTGELFF
NA,TRBV27,TRBD1,TRBJ1-4,TGTGCCAGCAGTCTAAGCTCCCAACCGGGACAGGGAAATGAAAAACTGTTTTTT,CASSLSSQPGQGNEKLFF
once,TRBV5-6,TRBD1,TRBJ1-2,TGTGCCAGCAGCGTAGGGACAGGGAGAAGTAGGGATGGCTACACCTTC,CASSVGTGRSRDGYTF
NA,TRBV11-2,TRBD1,TRBJ1-1,TGTGCCAGCAGCTTAGGGTACAGGGGGCGCTCTTGGAACACTGAAGCTTTCTTT,CASSLGYRGRSWNTEAFF
once,TRBV29-1,TRBD1,TRBJ2-7,TGCAGCGCTGTGACAGGGGGCTTCCACGAGCAGTACTTC,CSAVTGGFHEQYF
once,TRBV7-3,NA,TRBJ2-7,TGTGCCAGCAGCCCGGAGGCTGTACCAGTCCTCACCCCCTACGAGCAGTACTTC,CASSPEAVPVLTPYEQYF
NA,TRBV15,TRBD2,TRBJ2-3,TGTGCCACCAGCGGGGACCATCGCCCCGAGGCTAGCGGGGGGTCCACCACAGATACGCAGTATTTT,CATSGDHRPEASGGSTTDTQYF
NA,TRBV9,TRBD1,TRBJ1-2,TGTGCCAGCAGCGTAGTGACAGGGGAGGGCTATGGCTACACCTTC,CASSVVTGEGYGYTF
NA,TRBV11-2,NA,TRBJ2-1,TGTGCCAGCAGCGTCTCCGGGACACTGTACAATGAGCAGTTCTTC,CASSVSGTLYNEQFF
NA,TRBV4-2,TRBD2,TRBJ2-2,TGTGCCAGCACTAGCGGGGGGAACGGGGAGCTGTTTTTT,CASTSGGNGELFF
NA,TRBV18,TRBD1,TRBJ2-5,TGTGCCAGCTCAAAAAGACAGGGGGATGAGGTCCAGTACTTC,CASSKRQGDEVQYF
NA,TRBV9,NA,TRBJ2-7,TGTGCCAGCAGCGATCACTGGCAGGGCACCGAGCAGTACTTC,CASSDHWQGTEQYF
NA,TRBV2,TRBD2,TRBJ2-1,TGTGCCAGCAGTGGAATAGCGGGGAACAATGAGCAGTTCTTC,CASSGIAGNNEQFF
NA,TRBV7-8,NA,TRBJ2-1,TGTGCCAGCAGCTTAGTCCCCCTGGAGCGGGCCTTTGGAACAGGCAATGAGCAGTTCTTC,CASSLVPLERAFGTGNEQFF
NA,TRBV29-1,NA,TRBJ2-1,TGCAGCGCACCGAGGGGGGGCGCGGGGATTGAGCAGTTCTTC,CSAPRGGAGIEQFF
once,TRBV7-8,TRBD2,TRBJ2-1,TGTGCCAGCACCAACCCAGGGAGGGTCAATGAGCAGTTCTTC,CASTNPGRVNEQFF
NA,TRBV19,TRBD2,TRBJ2-1,TGTGCCAGTAGTATAGATATAGCGGGGGACTACAATGAGCAGTTCTTC,CASSIDIAGDYNEQFF
NA,TRBV29-1,TRBD1,TRBJ1-2,TGCAGCGTACACGGGACAGGAGGGGGCTACACCTTC,CSVHGTGGGYTF
NA,TRBV9,TRBD2,TRBJ2-7,TGTGCCAGCAGCGTTAGCGGGGGGGCTCACGAGCAGTACTTC,CASSVSGGAHEQYF
NA,TRBV30,TRBD1,TRBJ2-7,TGTGCCTGGAGCGCCGAAACGGGACAGGCCTACGAGCAGTACTTC,CAWSAETGQAYEQYF
NA,TRBV11-2,NA,TRBJ2-3,TGTGCCAGCAGCTTAGATACTAGCACAGATACGCAGTATTTT,CASSLDTSTDTQYF
NA,TRBV15,TRBD2,TRBJ2-1,TGTGCCACCAGCACCCAGCGGGGGGATTACAATGAGCAGTTCTTC,CATSTQRGDYNEQFF
NA,TRBV7-9,NA,TRBJ1-1,TGTGCCAGCAGCTTAACTGTGAACACTGAAGCTTTCTTT,CASSLTVNTEAFF
NA,TRBV6-6,NA,TRBJ2-1,TGTGCCAGCAGTTACGGGGGGTCCTACAATGAGCAGTTCTTC,CASSYGGSYNEQFF
NA,TRBV15,NA,TRBJ2-2,TGTGCCACCATTGACCGGGCGGGGCCCACCGGGGAGCTGTTTTTT,CATIDRAGPTGELFF
NA,TRBV29-1,TRBD1,TRBJ2-7,TGCAGCGTTGAAGTGCCACAGGGGATCTCCTACGAGCAGTACTTC,CSVEVPQGISYEQYF
NA,TRBV6-5,NA,TRBJ2-2,TGTGCCAGCAGTTACTCGGGAGTAACCGGGGAGCTGTTTTTT,CASSYSGVTGELFF
NA,TRBV9,TRBD2,TRBJ2-3,TGTGCCAGCAGACCGAGCGGGGGGGCCGCAGATACGCAGTATTTT,CASRPSGGAADTQYF
NA,TRBV27,NA,TRBJ2-7,TGTGCCAGCAGTTCGACAGTCTACGAGCAGTACTTC,CASSSTVYEQYF
NA,TRBV4-2,NA,TRBJ2-5,TGTGCCAGCAGCCTCTCGGAGGCCTCGCAAGAGACCCAGTACTTC,CASSLSEASQETQYF
NA,TRBV6-5,NA,TRBJ2-1,TGTGCCAGCAGCCCCGGGGAATACAATGAGCAGTTCTTC,CASSPGEYNEQFF
NA,TRBV5-6,NA,TRBJ2-7,TGTGCCAGCAGCTTGAATCGGCTAGCGTCATCCTACGAGCAGTACTTC,CASSLNRLASSYEQYF
NA,TRBV5-7,NA,TRBJ1-5,TGTGCCAGCAGCTTGTTGTCGGGAGGAATTCAGCCCCAGCATTTT,CASSLLSGGIQPQHF
once,TRBV19,TRBD1,TRBJ1-2,TGTGCCAGTAGTCCTACCGGACAGGACTATGGCTACACCTTC,CASSPTGQDYGYTF
NA,TRBV13,NA,TRBJ2-1,TGTGCCAGCAGCGGGCGGGACAGCCTAAAATACAATGAGCAGTTCTTC,CASSGRDSLKYNEQFF
NA,TRBV7-9,TRBD2,TRBJ2-2,TGTGCCAGCAGGACCCGGGACTACAACACCGGGGAGCTGTTTTTT,CASRTRDYNTGELFF
NA,TRBV7-9,NA,TRBJ1-5,TGTGCCAGCAGCTTAGAGTTCAACGACAGGTGTTATAGCAATCAGCCCCAGCATTTT,CASSLEFNDRCYSNQPQHF
NA,TRBV27,NA,TRBJ2-3,TGTGCCAGCAGTTTCGGGACAACCACAGATACGCAGTATTTT,CASSFGTTTDTQYF
NA,TRBV2,TRBD1,TRBJ1-1,TGTGCCAGCAGGAATGGACAGGGGGTACCTGATGAAGCTTTCTTT,CASRNGQGVPDEAFF
NA,TRBV4-1,NA,TRBJ2-1,TGCGCCAGCAGCGCGTCGGGGAGCTCCTACAATGAGCAGTTCTTC,CASSASGSSYNEQFF
NA,TRBV19,NA,TRBJ2-7,TGTGCCAGTAGCCTCCTTGTGGGGGGGGCTTACGAGCAGTACTTC,CASSLLVGGAYEQYF
NA,TRBV4-1,NA,TRBJ1-1,TGCGCCAGCAGCCAAGACTTCGGGGTGGGGAGGACTGAAGCTTTCTTT,CASSQDFGVGRTEAFF
once,TRBV27,NA,TRBJ1-6,TGTGCCAGCACTACGGGGGGGTCGGGGAATTCACCCCTCCACTTT,CASTTGGSGNSPLHF
once,TRBV13,NA,TRBJ2-1,TGTGCCAGCAGCCTGGAGACAGGGACTGAATACAATGAGCAGTTCTTC,CASSLETGTEYNEQFF
NA,TRBV6-5,TRBD2,TRBJ2-3,TGTGCCAGCAGTTACGGTGCTAGCGGGGGGTCAGATACGCAGTATTTT,CASSYGASGGSDTQYF
NA,TRBV14,NA,TRBJ2-1,TGTGCCAGCAGCCTCGGGGGCCCAGGGGGTTACAACAATGAGCAGTTCTTC,CASSLGGPGGYNNEQFF
NA,TRBV4-2,NA,TRBJ1-2,TGTGCCAGCAGCCAAGAGACGCAGGGTGGCTACACCTTC,CASSQETQGGYTF
NA,TRBV27,NA,TRBJ2-7,TGTGCCAGCAGTTTCCAGGGGACCTACGAGCAGTACTTC,CASSFQGTYEQYF
few,TRBV4-1,NA,TRBJ1-2,TGCGCCAGCAGCCAGGGGGGGAACTATGGCTACACCTTC,CASSQGGNYGYTF
NA,TRBV5-8,TRBD1,TRBJ2-7,TGTGCCAGCAGCTTGGGACAGGGCAGGTACGAGCAGTACTTC,CASSLGQGRYEQYF
NA,TRBV13,TRBD2,TRBJ2-5,TGTGCCAGCAGCTTAATCGGGGGGACGCAAGAGACCCAGTACTTC,CASSLIGGTQETQYF